The rows below give T cell receptor beta chains drawn from one sample of a study of cytomegalovirus exposure and HLA in healthy donors. Assay: immunoSEQ multiplex PCR; the TCRdb copy retains only in-frame clones and omits some. The sample lists fewer than 100,000 clones; roughly 76% were seen once. Material for sequencing was PBMCs. The origin of the receptors is a man between 35 and 55 years old in good health and CMV-seronegative. The CDR3 runs from the conserved cysteine through the conserved F or W. The order of the fields is V gene, CDR3 protein.

TRBV4-1	CASSQGSGSQETLYF
TRBV28	CASSWVRLPGQGVPSAKNIQYF
TRBV7-2	CASSRGLNEQFF
TRBV6-4	CASSVHRDTGELFF
TRBV18	CASSPPGYSYNEQFF
TRBV6-1	CASSLEGSGSLEQYF
TRBV9	CASSVGTANTEAFF
TRBV13	CASSLGQGRAEAFF
TRBV7-7	CASSFDRGTETQYF
TRBV6-5	CASSYSFRDNQPQHF
TRBV7-9	CASSQSRNVRNTEAFF
TRBV5-1	CASSEEAGGSHEQYF
TRBV2	CASSGQGGYEQYF
TRBV10-3	CAISAGQDVEAFF
TRBV2	CASSEPMLAGVGETQYF
TRBV2	CASRRVTEAFF
TRBV30	CAWSVDNYEQYF
TRBV28	CASSLSTGAPGETQYF
TRBV19	CASRLGGQPQHF
TRBV18	CASSPPARGLATYGQYF
TRBV7-3	CASSSPNTALDRWDGELFF
TRBV10-3	CATAASGYTDTQYF
TRBV4-1	CASSQRTGSDEQYF
TRBV9	CASSVTSREKQFF
TRBV21-1	CASSKVGAGGTGELFF
TRBV7-6	CASSLGTGDEQYF
TRBV9	CASSVGGTPRNTIYF
TRBV11-2	CASSLGGLAGGEQFF
TRBV20-1	CSAITGEQYF
TRBV18	CASSEGGISNQPQHF